The source of this TCR beta chain is a study of cytomegalovirus exposure and HLA in healthy donors. Study-level information: From HLA-typed donors, an early data release held tens of millions of unique TCRs. The study, taken as a whole, reports: The sole available immune exposure information was CMV serostatus. The listing of 150 to 200 TCR beta chains classed them as cytomegalovirus-associated.

On this clone: What it binds is unknown.

Primers for the PCR totalled 60 Vbeta and 13 Jbeta. Profiled with immunoSEQ multiplex PCR; TCRdb holds only in-frame clones, not every one. This sample has 100,000 or so clones, with around three quarters found just once. In germline, CDR1 is MNHNS, CDR2 SASEGT. CDR3 length: 15 residues. Deletions cut 3 bases from V and 4 bases from J, with 13 bases between. The receptor was derived from a man aged 45-65 years in good health and CMV-seropositive. The V call is TRBV6-1, the J call TRBJ2-1; a possible D gene is TRBD1 (5 bases). Sequenced sample: PBMCs. CDR3 protein: CASSESQGWYNEQFF. The CDR3 nucleotides are TGTGCCAGCAGTGAGAGCCAGGGATGGTACAATGAGCAGTTCTTC.